These 7 T cell receptor beta chains were all obtained from the same sample, sequenced in a study of T-cell reconstitution after alpha-beta-depleted transplantation in children. Unique molecular identifiers featured in how the TCRbeta library was prepared. Each CDR3 protein gets one entry after TCRdb re-called the PCR reads with MiXCR. Among over 450,000 distinct CDR3 sequences, approximately 10% were seen once, and the ten largest hold 2% to 2.5%. Sequenced material: PBMCs, taken before TCRalphabeta/CD19-depleted stem cell transplant. The receptors were gathered from a child aged 2 to 10 with inherited bone marrow failure, due to receive a stem cell transplant.

This clonotype was seen a few times. The chain is built from TRBV27 and TRBJ1-6; 7 nucleotides match TRBD1. The length of the CDR3 is 14 residues. CDR1 is MNHEY, CDR2 SMNVEV, per germline (reference sequence). Unmatched junction bases numbered 5, after V lost 6 bases and J lost 6 bases. The CDR3 region has the DNA TGTGCCAGCAGGGCCGGGACAGCTAATTCACCCCTCCACTTT. This gives the protein CASRAGTANSPLHF.

This clonotype was observed many times. The V call is TRBV27, the J call TRBJ2-7, with TRBD1 matching over 8 bases. Losses at the gene ends were 5 bases for V and 1 base for J; bases not matched to a gene: 10. The CDR3 extends over 16 amino acids. Per the germline V gene, CDR1 is MNHEY and CDR2 is SMNVEV (reference sequence). In DNA, the CDR3 is TGTGCCAGCAGTGCCAATACAGGGGGACAATCCTACGAGCAGTACTTC. Its protein is CASSANTGGQSYEQYF.

This clonotype showed up many times. This chain joins TRBV27 and TRBJ1-1; D may be TRBD1 (5 bases). The CDR3 has 11 residues. CDR1 MNHEY and CDR2 SMNVEV come from the germline V gene (reference sequence). Between the trimmed V and J ends, which lost 5 bases and 7 bases, there was a span of 8 bases. In DNA form, the CDR3 reads TGTGCCAGCAGTGACAGAATTGAAGCTTTCTTT. This encodes CASSDRIEAFF.

The rearrangement links TRBV6-1 to TRBJ1-4; 8 bases agree with TRBD1. Unmatched junction bases numbered 12, after V lost 10 bases and J lost 5 bases. CDR1 MNHNS and CDR2 SASEGT come from the germline V gene. CDR3 length: 15 amino acids. The CDR3 is CATASTGTGNEKLFF. CDR3 DNA sequence: TGTGCCACCGCATCCACGGGGACAGGAAATGAAAAACTGTTTTTT.

This clonotype was recorded a few times. The rearrangement links TRBV6-1 to TRBJ1-6, with D possibly TRBD1 on 5 matching bases. The V end was cut by 5 bases, the J end by 7 bases, with 15 bases between. Germline V gene data show CDR1 as MNHNS and CDR2 as SASEGT. The CDR3 covers 15 residues. This chain's CDR3 is CASSTGPGGNSPLHF. CDR3 DNA: TGTGCCAGCAGTACCGGGCCCGGGGGGAATTCACCCCTCCACTTT.

This clonotype occurred many times. V usage is TRBV20-1 and J usage is TRBJ1-2, with D perhaps matching TRBD1 (5 bases). The germline CDR1 and CDR2 sequences are DFQATT and SNEGSKA (reference sequence). V lost 5 bases to trimming and J lost 6 bases, with 10 bases between them. This CDR3 comprises 11 residues. The CDR3 protein is CSAHSGDGYTF. The CDR3 nucleotides are TGCAGTGCTCACTCGGGGGATGGCTACACCTTC.

At least ten counts were recorded for this clonotype. The V gene is TRBV2, the J gene TRBJ2-7; tentative D call: TRBD1 (5 bases). The V end lost 8 bases, the J end lost 2 bases, and 19 bases lay between the germline ends. The germline CDR1 and CDR2 sequences are SNHLY and FYNNEI. The length of the CDR3 is 15 residues. CDR3 sequence (DNA): TGTGCCAGCCTAGGGGCCCAGGGCCACCCCTACGAGCAGTACTTC. Its protein product is CASLGAQGHPYEQYF.